These 9 T cell receptor beta chains were sequenced from one sample in a study of shared clonotypes between healthy human individuals. Only in-frame clones appear in the TCRdb table, and some are missing; sequencing was by immunoSEQ multiplex PCR. The table has 2.3 million or so clones, over 90% seen once; the top ten hold 0.39%. Sequencing input: naive CD4+ T cells from PBMCs. This sample's subset: CD45RA+ positively selected. These receptor sequences come from a man aged 18 to 29 in good health. Some clones in this sample may be carry-over from other donors' samples.

The V gene is TRBV2, the J gene TRBJ2-7; D perhaps matches TRBD2 (6 bases). The germline gives CDR1 SNHLY, CDR2 FYNNEI. CDR3 size: 14 residues. V was clipped by 6 bases and J by 1 base, with 13 bases between them. CDR3 amino acids: CASRKEGMSYEQYF. The CDR3, as DNA: TGTGCCAGCAGAAAGGAGGGGATGTCCTACGAGCAGTACTTC.

This rearrangement joins TRBV5-1 to TRBJ2-1; the D is unclear. This CDR3 region has 14 residues. Trimming cost V 0 bases and J 2 bases, with 6 bases left between them. Germline values: CDR1 SGHRS, CDR2 YFSETQ. In DNA form, the CDR3 reads TGCGCCAGCAGCTTGGGACCTACCTACAATGAGCAGTTCTTC. Translation gives CASSLGPTYNEQFF.

V is TRBV5-1 and J is TRBJ1-4; no clear D gene. V was shortened by 4 bases and J by 4 bases, with 14 bases between the two germline ends. Germline V CDR1 and CDR2: SGHRS, YFSETQ. CDR3 length equals 15 residues. This chain's CDR3 is CASSPARRDNEKLFF. CDR3 nucleotide sequence: TGCGCCAGCAGCCCAGCTCGGCGGGATAATGAAAAACTGTTTTTT.

The V and J genes are TRBV28 and TRBJ2-7, with D perhaps TRBD1 (6 bases). Trimming left V 4 bases short and J 2 bases short, with 18 bases between. This CDR3 comprises 16 residues. Germline-derived CDR1 and CDR2 are MDHEN and SYDVKM. DNA for the CDR3: TGTGCCAGCAGTTCTCCGGGACACACGAGAGCCTACGAGCAGTACTTC. This codes for CASSSPGHTRAYEQYF.

The V call is TRBV7-9, the J call TRBJ1-5; D might be TRBD1 (6 bases). This CDR3 has 19 amino acids. V lost 1 base and J 7 bases, leaving 26 bases between the germline ends. Germline V gene lookup returns CDR1 SEHNR and CDR2 FQNEAQ (reference sequence). CDR3 sequence (DNA): TGTGCCAGCAGCTTAGTCGGGAGGGGGTTACAGGAGTCCGGGCAGCCCCAGCATTTT. It codes for CASSLVGRGLQESGQPQHF.

This rearrangement joins TRBV5-5 to TRBJ1-2, with 12 bases aligning to TRBD1. Germline lookup yields CDR1 SGHKS and CDR2 YYEKEE (reference sequence). V was clipped by 4 bases and J by 4 bases; unmatched bases: 5. The length of the CDR3 is 15 residues. CDR3 coding DNA: TGTGCCAGCAGCCGGGACAGGGGGCGCGGCTATGGCTACACCTTC. As protein: CASSRDRGRGYGYTF.

This clone was picked up one time. The J gene is TRBJ2-3, the V gene TRBV4-2; 7 nucleotides line up with TRBD2. The CDR3 sequence is 17 residues long. Germline trimming cut 0 bases from V and 3 bases from J; bases unmatched to any gene: 9. Looked up from germline, CDR1 is LGHNA and CDR2 is YNFKEQ. Here the CDR3 reads CASSQDIAGLGTDTQYF. The CDR3 DNA reads TGTGCCAGCAGCCAAGATATTGCTGGACTAGGGACAGATACGCAGTATTTT.

Worth noting for this clone: At the DNA level, this CDR3 is encoded by other sequences in the same sample as well. The gene calls are TRBV18 and TRBJ1-1, with 8 nucleotides matching TRBD1. This CDR3 is 13 amino acids long. CDR1 is KGHSH and CDR2 is LQKENI in the germline V gene. J lost 5 bases, V lost 3 bases, and 2 bases had no gene match. The CDR3 nucleotides are TGTGCCAGCTCACCGGACAGGGTGACTGAAGCTTTCTTT. Translating it yields CASSPDRVTEAFF. The full variable domain, its missing parts supplied by reference TRBV18 and TRBJ1-1, is NAGVMQNPRHLVRRRGQEARLRCSPMKGHSHVYWYRQLPEEGLKFMVYLQKENIIDESGMPKERFSAEFPKEGPSILRIQQVVRGDSAAYFCASSPDRVTEAFFGQGTRLTVV.

The V gene is TRBV5-6, the J gene TRBJ1-5; unclear D gene. V was pared by 4 bases and J by 2 bases, with 16 bases between. Germline-derived CDR1 and CDR2 are SGHDT and YYEEEE. This CDR3 region has 16 residues. The CDR3 DNA is TGTGCCAGCAGCCCATCAAACCGCTGGGGCAATCAGCCCCAGCATTTT. Translating it yields CASSPSNRWGNQPQHF.